These 27 T cell receptor beta chains share one sample of origin, sequenced in a study of regulatory T cells in long-lasting Graves disease. Arm-PCR of CDR3 regions and iRepertoire HTBI primers were used to build TCR beta libraries. TCRdb reprocessed the multiplex PCR reads with MiXCR, giving one entry per CDR3 protein. The repertoire includes 650,000 to 700,000 distinct CDR3 sequences, 30% of them detected once, and 42% sits in the top ten. Described time point: persistent/refractory GD, antithyroid drugs over 5 years with positive TRAb. PBMC-extracted RNA yielded the TCR library. Source: peripheral blood mononuclear cells (PBMCs), taken when the disease was refractory, from a patient treated with antithyroid drugs. Source of these receptors: a female donor with Graves disease.

This clonotype was detected a few times. This sequence joins TRBV29-1 and TRBJ2-7, with 7 bases identical to TRBD1. The CDR3 covers 15 residues. After removal of 6 bases from V and 0 bases from J, the junction contained 11 bases not matched to a gene. Germline V gene lookup returns CDR1 SQVTM and CDR2 ANQGSEA. The CDR3 DNA is TGCAGCGTCGCTAGACAGGGTTTCTCCTCCTACGAGCAGTACTTC. Translated, it gives CSVARQGFSSYEQYF.

The rearrangement joins TRBV6-2 or TRBV6-3 to TRBJ2-3, with a tentative D call TRBD2 (6 bases). V was pared by 6 bases and J by 6 bases, with 19 bases between. CDR1 MNHEY and CDR2 SVGEGT come from the germline V gene. This CDR3 is built from 15 residues. The DNA for the CDR3 is TGTGCCAGCAGCTCCACACTATGGAGGGCGGATACGCAGTATTTT. Translating gives CASSSTLWRADTQYF.

The chain carries TRBV6-5 and TRBJ1-5; no clear D. V lost 2 bases and J 0 bases, leaving 8 bases between the germline ends. CDR3 size: 15 residues. The germline gives CDR1 MNHEY, CDR2 SVGAGI. The CDR3 bases are TGTGCCAGCAGTTACGGGAGGCTTAGCAATCAGCCCCAGCATTTT. Its translation: CASSYGRLSNQPQHF.

This clonotype has just a few counts. This rearrangement joins TRBV27 to TRBJ1-2; no firm D call. CDR1 and CDR2 (germline): MNHEY, SMNVEV (reference sequence). The CDR3 is 18 amino acids. Trimming stripped 5 bases from V and 4 bases from J, with 26 bases between. CDR3 nucleotides: TGTGCCAGCAGTCCCGCCCTACTCGAGCAACTTTTACCCTATGGCTACACCTTC. Protein product: CASSPALLEQLLPYGYTF.

The chain couples TRBV12-3 or TRBV12-4 to TRBJ1-2, with 8 bases fitting TRBD1. The CDR3 is 14 amino acids. Losses at the gene ends were 7 bases for V and 4 bases for J; bases not matched to a gene: 8. The CDR3 nucleotides are TGTGCCAGCACACTACAGGGGGTCGGCTATGGCTACACCTTC. Its translation is CASTLQGVGYGYTF.

This clonotype came up once. This chain uses TRBV7-3 with TRBJ2-7, with a tentative D call TRBD2 (5 bases). This CDR3 comprises 15 residues. The ends were cut back, 2 bases at V and 7 bases at J, with 18 bases in the middle. Germline CDR1 reads SGHTA; CDR2 reads FQGTGA. DNA for the CDR3: TGTGCCAGCAGCTTAGGTCTAGCTCCAGTTGGGGAGCAGTACTTC. It translates to CASSLGLAPVGEQYF.

The sample holds many counts of this clonotype. One end of the junction does not line up with germline, which may come from a read error. This chain links TRBV5-1 with TRBJ2-7; 7 positions agree with TRBD2. Per germline, CDR1 SGHRS and CDR2 YFSETQ. The CDR3 totals 14 residues. CDR3 amino acids: CASSLGRGSYEQYF. In nucleotides, the CDR3 is TGTGCCAGCAGCTTGGGGAGGGGCTCCTACGAGCAGTACTTC.

This clonotype occurred many times. This sequence joins TRBV12-3 or TRBV12-4 and TRBJ1-5; D not resolved. Trimming shortened V by 5 bases and J by 0 bases, and 8 bases separated the two germline ends. The CDR3 is 14 residues long. CDR3 bases: TGTGCCAGCAGTCTCGGGCCTAGCAATCAGCCCCAGCATTTT. Residues: CASSLGPSNQPQHF.

This clonotype turned up a few times. V is TRBV29-1 and J is TRBJ1-1; D possibly corresponds to TRBD1 (6 bases). The germline V gene has CDR1 SQVTM and CDR2 ANQGSEA. Trimming removed 6 bases from V and 2 bases from J, with 16 bases in between. The length of the CDR3 is 14 residues. The CDR3 loop is CSVDRGGINTEAFF. Here the CDR3 DNA reads TGCAGCGTAGATAGGGGGGGAATAAACACTGAAGCTTTCTTT.

This sequence joins TRBV27 and TRBJ1-1, with TRBD1 identical over 7 bases. CDR1 and CDR2 (germline): MNHEY, SMNVEV (reference sequence). The CDR3 runs 14 residues. Losses at the gene ends were 6 bases for V and 9 bases for J; bases not matched to a gene: 13. DNA of the CDR3: TGTGCCAGCAGACTTAACAGGGGCACATCGCAAGCTTTCTTT. Its protein is CASRLNRGTSQAFF.

V is TRBV29-1 and J is TRBJ2-7, with D possibly being TRBD1 or TRBD2 (5 bases each). The V end was cut by 4 bases, the J end by 7 bases, with 17 bases between. This CDR3 is 13 amino acids long. The germline V gene encodes CDR1 SQVTM and CDR2 ANQGSEA. The CDR3 sequence: CSVVGNPKGEQYF. CDR3 nucleotide sequence: TGCAGCGTTGTCGGGAACCCTAAGGGGGAGCAGTACTTC.

The chain recombines TRBV6-2 or TRBV6-3 with TRBJ1-3, with D hard to call. Germline V lookup: CDR1 MNHEY, CDR2 SVGEGT. With 0 bases removed from V and 4 bases from J, the gap between germline ends came to 7 bases. The CDR3 is 14 residues long. The CDR3, as DNA: TGTGCCAGCAGTTACTCTACCAGAGGAAACACCATATATTTT. Its protein product is CASSYSTRGNTIYF.

The V call is TRBV6-1, the J call TRBJ2-5; D might be TRBD1 or TRBD2, each matching 5 bases. Trimming stripped 6 bases from V and 5 bases from J, with 13 bases between. Germline CDR1 MNHNS, CDR2 SASEGT. This CDR3 spans 13 amino acids. The CDR3 nucleotides read TGTGCCAGCAGGGGACGGACCCGGGAGACCCAGTACTTC. Protein: CASRGRTRETQYF.

V is TRBV4-1 and J is TRBJ1-1; a weak D match, TRBD1 (5 bases). CDR3 length: 20 amino acids. V was pared by 2 bases and J by 1 base, with 26 bases between. The V gene's germline CDR1 is MGHRA and CDR2 YSYEKL. CDR3 residues: CASSQIRDPFKAAGNTEAFF. CDR3 nucleotide sequence: TGCGCCAGCAGCCAAATTCGGGACCCTTTCAAAGCCGCCGGGAACACTGAAGCTTTCTTT.

As for this clonotype: The junction shows a germline mismatch at one end, possibly a read error. The chain recombines TRBV18 with TRBJ1-1; D is unclear. Looked up from germline, CDR1 is KGHSH and CDR2 is LQKENI. The CDR3 extends over 15 amino acids. DNA for the CDR3: TGTGCCAGCTCCCCACTTCGCATTTTGGACACTGAAGCTTTCTTT. Translated, it gives CASSPLRILDTEAFF.

The chain links TRBV6-2 or TRBV6-3 to TRBJ1-2; D possibly corresponds to TRBD1 (5 bases). The germline V gene has CDR1 MNHEY and CDR2 SVGEGT. With 2 bases removed from V and 10 bases from J, the gap between germline ends came to 11 bases. This CDR3 is 12 amino acids long. This CDR3 is CASSYRGDVYTF. The CDR3, as DNA: TGTGCCAGCAGTTACAGAGGGGATGTCTACACCTTC.

Concerning this clonotype itself: A much larger clone differs from this one at a single base, so this may be a read error. This rearrangement joins TRBV12-3 or TRBV12-4 to TRBJ1-6; D is unresolved. This CDR3 contains 15 residues. With 4 bases removed from V and 8 bases from J, the gap between germline ends came to 15 bases. The CDR3 region is CASSSTRRSDSPLHF. DNA for the CDR3: TGTGCCAGCAGTTCGACAAGGAGGAGCGATTCACCCCTCCACTTT.

CDR3 loop: CASEGTGELFF. Here the CDR3 DNA reads TGTGCCAGCGAGGGTACCGGGGAGCTGTTTTTT. This rearrangement joins TRBV6-1 to TRBJ2-2; tentative D call: TRBD2 (5 bases). The CDR3 has 11 amino acids. CDR1 is MNHNS and CDR2 is SASEGT in the germline V gene. With 8 bases removed from V and 5 bases from J, the gap between germline ends came to 6 bases.

V gene TRBV20-1 combines with J gene TRBJ2-7; either TRBD1 or TRBD2 may supply D (5 bases each). V was trimmed by 4 bases and J by 9 bases, leaving 19 bases between them. The CDR3 has 13 residues. Germline values: CDR1 DFQATT, CDR2 SNEGSKA (reference sequence). The CDR3 here is CSAMTGRNSGQYF. CDR3 sequence (DNA): TGCAGTGCTATGACGGGACGGAACTCGGGGCAGTACTTC.

V gene TRBV3-1 combines with J gene TRBJ2-2; the D is unclear. V was trimmed by 0 bases and J by 6 bases, leaving 11 bases between them. The length of the CDR3 is 15 residues. CDR1 and CDR2 (germline): LGHDT, YNNKEL (reference sequence). The CDR3 spells CASSQDQAPPGELFF. As DNA, the CDR3 is TGTGCCAGCAGCCAAGATCAAGCGCCCCCCGGGGAGCTGTTTTTT.

At least ten counts were recorded for this clonotype. The rearrangement uses TRBV28 and TRBJ1-2; D is unresolved. The CDR3 has 13 amino acids. Trimming left V 6 bases short and J 8 bases short, with 16 bases between. Per the germline V gene, CDR1 is MDHEN and CDR2 is SYDVKM. CDR3 bases: TGTGCCAGCAGCCTTGCGGGGATGTGGGGCTACACCTTC. Its translation: CASSLAGMWGYTF.

This clonotype was seen many times. V gene TRBV11-3 combines with J gene TRBJ2-5, with 10 nucleotides matching TRBD1. The CDR3 contains 16 residues. Germline lookup yields CDR1 SGHNT and CDR2 YENEEA. V trimming: 4 bases; J trimming: 4 bases; junction bases outside the gene matches: 9. The CDR3 loop is CASSSRQGALRETQYF. The CDR3 DNA follows: TGTGCCAGCAGCTCCAGACAGGGGGCACTGAGAGAGACCCAGTACTTC.

The sample holds many counts of this clonotype. The chain combines TRBV28 with TRBJ1-5, with a tentative D call TRBD1 (6 bases). CDR1 is MDHEN and CDR2 is SYDVKM in the germline V gene. CDR3 size: 13 residues. V lost 6 bases and J lost 7, with 13 bases in between. The CDR3 nucleotides read TGTGCCAGCAGCTTTAGGGGGGGACAGCCCCAGCATTTT. This gives the protein CASSFRGGQPQHF.

This clonotype was seen at least ten times. The chain joins TRBV12-3 or TRBV12-4 to TRBJ1-4; D unresolved. Trimming removed 6 bases at V and 0 bases at J, with 8 bases between. This CDR3 comprises 14 residues. The CDR3 sequence is CASRAETTNEKLFF. DNA of the CDR3: TGTGCCAGCAGGGCAGAAACAACTAATGAAAAACTGTTTTTT.

The rearrangement uses TRBV19 and TRBJ1-4, with TRBD1 as a possible D gene (6 bases). CDR3 length: 16 residues. V was shortened by 3 bases and J by 7 bases, with 18 bases between the two germline ends. Germline V gene lookup returns CDR1 LNHDA and CDR2 SQIVND (reference sequence). This chain's CDR3 is CASSIRDTPRGEKLFF. The CDR3 DNA reads TGTGCCAGTAGTATCCGGGACACCCCGCGCGGTGAAAAACTGTTTTTT.

The chain has TRBV7-9 and TRBJ1-2; D unclear. Trimming removed 6 bases from V and 7 bases from J, with 24 bases in between. CDR1 and CDR2 (germline): SEHNR, FQNEAQ (reference sequence). The length of the CDR3 is 16 residues. CDR3 nucleotide sequence: TGTGCCAGCAGTTCTCATGGCCTCCATCTTTATGGTGGCTACACCTTC. As protein: CASSSHGLHLYGGYTF.

The CDR3 spells CASSQDSTGSTEAFF. The CDR3 DNA reads TGTGCCAGCAGCCAAGATTCAACGGGGAGTACTGAAGCTTTCTTT. V usage is TRBV3-1 and J usage is TRBJ1-1; D uncertain. The germline V gene has CDR1 LGHDT and CDR2 YNNKEL (reference sequence). V lost 0 bases and J lost 5, with 13 bases in between. CDR3 size: 15 residues. The whole variable domain, remainder taken from reference TRBV3-1 and TRBJ1-1, is DTAVSQTPKYLVTQMGNDKSIKCEQNLGHDTMYWYKQDSKKFLKIMFSYNNKELIINETVPNRFSPKSPDKAHLNLHINSLELGDSAVYFCASSQDSTGSTEAFFGQGTRLTVV.